Each of the 24 T cell receptor beta chains below was sequenced from the same sample in a study of blood T cells in healthy people across ages. Together with a sample-barcoded 5' primer, a J-beta primer mix was included in a second PCR lasting roughly 6 to 12 cycles. TCRdb itself ran the 5' RACE reads through MiXCR, one entry per CDR3 protein. The sample carries about 640,000 distinct CDR3 sequences, around three fifths recorded once. Sequenced: blood. These receptors came from a man in his sixties in good health.

This chain uses TRBV12-3 or TRBV12-4 with TRBJ2-3; D call uncertain. This CDR3 is built from 12 residues. Trimming left V 4 bases short and J 6 bases short, with 8 bases between. CDR3 residues: CASSYVGDTQYF. The CDR3 DNA reads as TGTGCCAGCAGTTATGTAGGGGATACGCAGTATTTT.

The chain carries TRBV21-1 and TRBJ2-5; whether TRBD2, the table's D call, matches the DNA was not checked. TRBV21-1 is an annotated pseudogene. This CDR3 contains 14 residues. CDR3 bases: TGTGCCAGCACCTACGGACTGGGAGGGGAGACCCAGTACTTC. It specifies CASTYGLGGETQYF.

The chain couples TRBV10-1 to TRBJ2-7; the D is unclear. From germline, CDR1 is WNHNN and CDR2 SYGVQD (reference sequence). This CDR3 has 14 residues. V was pared by 8 bases and J by 6 bases, with 20 bases between. The CDR3 region is CASWDGPLPSEQYF. DNA for the CDR3: TGCGCCAGCTGGGATGGCCCCCTCCCCTCCGAGCAGTACTTC.

The CDR3 nucleotides are TGTGCCAGTGGTCGTGGGGGAGCCGGAGGGAAACTAAACATTCAGTACTTC. As protein: CASGRGGAGGKLNIQYF. The chain carries TRBV11-2 and TRBJ2-4, with D possibly being TRBD2 (6 bases). The germline CDR1 and CDR2 sequences are SGHAT and FQNNGV. V dropped 9 bases and J dropped 6 bases, with 27 bases sitting between them. The CDR3 is 17 residues long.

V and J are TRBV2 and TRBJ2-2; D is undetermined. Germline-derived CDR1 and CDR2 are SNHLY and FYNNEI. The V gene lost 2 bases and the J gene lost 5 bases, with 3 bases spanning the gap. The CDR3 consists of 12 residues. The CDR3, as DNA: TGTGCCAGCAGTGAAAGAACCGGGGAGCTGTTTTTT. Its protein product is CASSERTGELFF. Full variable domain (outside the CDR3, taken from reference TRBV2 and TRBJ2-2): EPEVTQTPSHQVTQMGQEVILRCVPISNHLYFYWYRQILGQKVEFLVSFYNNEISEKSEIFDDQFSVERPDGSNFTLKIRSTKLEDSAMYFCASSERTGELFFGEGSRLTVL.

The J gene is TRBJ2-7, the V gene TRBV24-1; D may be TRBD1 (6 bases). The CDR3 loop spans 16 amino acids. Deletions cut 3 bases from V and 4 bases from J, with 18 bases between. Germline assignment: CDR1 KGHDR and CDR2 SFDVKD. The CDR3 nucleotides read TGTGCCACCAGTGATCCTCGGACAGCCGACCCATACGAGCAGTACTTC. It yields the protein CATSDPRTADPYEQYF.

This chain connects TRBV24-1 to TRBJ2-5; weak D call: TRBD2 (6 bases). V was shortened by 4 bases and J by 5 bases, with 13 bases between the two germline ends. From germline, CDR1 is KGHDR and CDR2 SFDVKD. CDR3 length equals 14 residues. CDR3 in amino acids: CATSDTLAWETQYF. CDR3 nucleotide sequence: TGTGCCACCAGTGACACCCTAGCGTGGGAGACCCAGTACTTC.

This clonotype has a handful of counts. V gene TRBV29-1 combines with J gene TRBJ1-1; maybe TRBD1 (6 bases). V lost 4 bases to trimming and J lost 1 base, with 10 bases between them. Germline V gene lookup returns CDR1 SQVTM and CDR2 ANQGSEA. The CDR3 spans 13 residues. CDR3 nucleotide sequence: TGCAGCGTTGCCACAGGGACGAACACTGAAGCTTTCTTT. Translation: CSVATGTNTEAFF.

This clonotype occurred once. J is TRBJ2-3 and V is TRBV29-1, with TRBD2 as a possible D gene (6 bases). This CDR3 has 14 residues. V dropped 2 bases and J dropped 2 bases, with 11 bases sitting between them. CDR1 and CDR2 (germline): SQVTM, ANQGSEA. The CDR3 DNA sequence: TGCAGCGTTGAACCACGGGACTCCACAGATACGCAGTATTTT. Amino acids: CSVEPRDSTDTQYF.

The CDR3 reads CASRGLAGASNEQFF. The CDR3 DNA reads TGTGCCAGCAGGGGACTAGCGGGGGCCTCCAATGAGCAGTTCTTC. The chain combines TRBV3-1 with TRBJ2-1; the match to TRBD2 covers 14 bases. The CDR3 has 15 amino acids. The germline gives CDR1 LGHDT, CDR2 YNNKEL (reference sequence). The J segment lost 6 bases and the V segment lost 6 bases, leaving 4 bases of the junction unmatched.

The rearrangement joins TRBV11-2 to TRBJ2-7; tentatively, D is TRBD1 (6 bases). The DNA end is a closer match to TRBJ2-5, so the J assignment may be wrong. The CDR3 spans 14 residues. Germline loops: CDR1 SGHAT, CDR2 FQNNGV. The CDR3 bases are TGTGCCAGCAGCTCCCGGACAGCCCGACGGACCCAGTACTTC. Protein: CASSSRTARRTQYF.

The CDR3 DNA sequence: TGTGCCAGCAGTTACGGGGCCGAGCAGTACTTC. Its protein is CASSYGAEQYF. The chain links TRBV12-3 or TRBV12-4 to TRBJ2-5; D may correspond to TRBD1 or TRBD2 (5 bases each). The tail of the sequence fits TRBJ2-7 better, so the J call may be wrong. The CDR3 length is 11 residues.

V usage is TRBV28 and J usage is TRBJ1-4, with a tentative D call TRBD1 (5 bases). This CDR3 comprises 17 residues. CDR1 and CDR2 from the germline V gene are MDHEN and SYDVKM. The V end was cut by 2 bases, the J end by 3 bases, with 16 bases between. CDR3 nucleotide sequence: TGTGCCAGCAGTTTAAACGGGGGAGGGGCCTCTAATGAAAAACTGTTTTTT. It encodes CASSLNGGGASNEKLFF.

This clonotype was recorded once. The V gene is TRBV12-3 or TRBV12-4, the J gene TRBJ2-2, with D possibly TRBD2 on 6 matching bases. There are 13 residues in the CDR3. V lost 5 bases and J 8 bases, leaving 12 bases between the germline ends. The CDR3 sequence is CASSPLGGGELFF. CDR3 in DNA: TGTGCCAGCAGTCCGCTGGGGGGAGGGGAGCTGTTTTTT.

This chain links TRBV11-3 with TRBJ2-5; D possibly uses TRBD1 or TRBD2 (6 bases each). The length of the CDR3 is 15 residues. V was pared by 2 bases and J by 1 base, with 11 bases between. The germline gives CDR1 SGHNT, CDR2 YENEEA. The CDR3 DNA sequence: TGTGCCAGCAGCTTAATGGGGGGCCCCCAAGAGACCCAGTACTTC. Translation gives CASSLMGGPQETQYF.

This sequence joins TRBV10-3 and TRBJ2-5, with D perhaps assigned TRBD1 or TRBD2 (6 bases each). Germline CDR1 reads ENHRY; CDR2 reads SYGVKD. Trimming took off 6 bases at V and 1 base at J, with 12 bases between the two ends. This CDR3 is built from 14 residues. CDR3 amino acids: CAISQRGAQETQYF. The CDR3 DNA is TGTGCCATCAGCCAGAGGGGGGCCCAAGAGACCCAGTACTTC.

V gene TRBV6-1 combines with J gene TRBJ2-5; 11 positions agree with TRBD1. The germline V gene has CDR1 MNHNS and CDR2 SASEGT. The CDR3 has 18 amino acids. The V segment lost 4 bases and the J segment 5 bases; nucleotides outside the gene matches: 15. Here the CDR3 DNA reads TGTGCCAGCAGTGCAGAAGACCCCAGGACAGGGGGCTTGGAGACCCAGTACTTC. Its translation: CASSAEDPRTGGLETQYF.

This clonotype appeared many times. This rearrangement joins TRBV20-1 to TRBJ2-7; 7 bases fit TRBD1. The CDR3 is 13 amino acids. Per the germline V gene, CDR1 is DFQATT and CDR2 is SNEGSKA (reference sequence). Unmatched junction bases numbered 9, after V lost 6 bases and J lost 4 bases. The CDR3, as DNA: TGCAGTGCGGGGACAGCAAACGGATACGAGCAGTACTTC. The encoded protein is CSAGTANGYEQYF.

The chain has TRBV6-2 or TRBV6-3 and TRBJ2-7; no reliable D call. V lost 5 bases and J lost 7, with 18 bases in between. Germline V gene data show CDR1 as MNHEY and CDR2 as SVGEGT. The CDR3 is 14 amino acids. The CDR3 nucleotides read TGTGCCAGCAGTGACGCGTTTCAATACAATGAGCAGTACTTC. The encoded protein is CASSDAFQYNEQYF.

The chain recombines TRBV29-1 with TRBJ1-5; 10 nucleotides agree with TRBD1. Germline lookup yields CDR1 SQVTM and CDR2 ANQGSEA. The CDR3 spans 17 residues. J gave up 3 bases and V 1 base, and 9 bases lay outside the gene matches. The CDR3 DNA follows: TGCAGCGTTGAAGTCACCGGGACAGGGGTTGTCAATCAGCCCCAGCATTTT. Translated, it gives CSVEVTGTGVVNQPQHF.

The chain links TRBV7-9 to TRBJ1-6; D perhaps matches TRBD1 (5 bases). Germline values: CDR1 SEHNR, CDR2 FQNEAQ (reference sequence). V was trimmed by 5 bases and J by 6 bases, leaving 14 bases between them. The CDR3 has 15 amino acids. CDR3 nucleotides: TGTGCCAGCAGCAATCGGGGGGTTGGTAATTCACCCCTCCACTTT. Translating it yields CASSNRGVGNSPLHF.

The chain couples TRBV4-1 to TRBJ2-2; 7 bases are shared with TRBD1. Germline lookup yields CDR1 MGHRA and CDR2 YSYEKL. The V segment lost 1 base and the J segment 4 bases; nucleotides outside the gene matches: 3. This CDR3 has 15 amino acids. The CDR3 nucleotides read TGCGCCAGCAGCCAAGGAAGGGGGCGCACCGGGGAGCTGTTTTTT. It specifies CASSQGRGRTGELFF.

This clonotype has only one observation. This rearrangement joins TRBV20-1 to TRBJ2-7; D is possibly TRBD2 (7 bases). Between the trimmed V and J ends, which lost 3 bases and 3 bases, there was a span of 15 bases. The germline V gene has CDR1 DFQATT and CDR2 SNEGSKA (reference sequence). The CDR3 length is 14 residues. The CDR3 DNA sequence: TGCAGTGCTAGGATTACAGGGAGGGGCTACGAGCAGTACTTC. Protein sequence: CSARITGRGYEQYF.

The chain couples TRBV20-1 to TRBJ2-5, with D uncertain. The germline V and J ends were trimmed by 1 base and 3 bases, with 9 bases remaining between them. CDR1 and CDR2 from the germline V gene are DFQATT and SNEGSKA (reference sequence). The CDR3 contains 13 residues. CDR3 in amino acids: CSARGQSKETQYF. The CDR3 DNA follows: TGCAGTGCTAGAGGGCAGTCGAAAGAGACCCAGTACTTC.